Listed here are 18 T cell receptor beta chains from one sample, sequenced in a study of OX40 agonist ivuxolimab in advanced cancers. Libraries were prepared by immunoSEQ multiplex PCR; TCRdb keeps only in-frame clonotypes and omits some of them. The sample yields about 22,000 clones, 80% to 90% seen once. Here the sequenced sample was CD4+ or CD8+ T cells sorted from blood, taken in a trial of the OX40 agonist ivuxolimab. The receptors stem from an adult with an advanced solid tumor such as melanoma, head and neck, liver or kidney cancer.

J is TRBJ2-2 and V is TRBV11-2, with 10 nucleotides matching TRBD2. The CDR3 length is 17 residues. The V gene's germline CDR1 is SGHAT and CDR2 FQNNGV. Trimming removed 0 bases from V and 5 bases from J; junction bases left unmatched: 6. The CDR3 here is CASSLELSGRGTGELFF. The CDR3, as DNA: TGTGCCAGCAGCTTAGAGTTGAGCGGGAGGGGGACCGGGGAGCTGTTTTTT.

The chain joins TRBV5-1 to TRBJ2-1, with 7 bases fitting TRBD1. The CDR3 sequence is 16 residues long. V lost 3 bases and J lost 0; bases outside the gene matches: 6. Germline loops: CDR1 SGHRS, CDR2 YFSETQ. The CDR3 sequence is CASSWKQGSSYNEQFF. The CDR3 coding sequence is TGCGCCAGCAGCTGGAAACAGGGGAGCTCCTACAATGAGCAGTTCTTC.

This clone was detected once. This chain connects TRBV6-6 to TRBJ2-7; 7 bases agree with TRBD2. The CDR3 covers 14 residues. The trim removed 2 bases at V and 2 bases at J, leaving 3 bases unmatched. Germline V gene data show CDR1 as MNHNY and CDR2 as SVGAGI (reference sequence). Written as DNA, the CDR3 is TGTGCCAGCAGTTACGAGGGACTAACCTACGAGCAGTACTTC. This encodes CASSYEGLTYEQYF.

The chain carries TRBV7-9 and TRBJ1-4; weak D call: TRBD1 (6 bases). Trimming left V 1 base short and J 5 bases short, with 8 bases between. This CDR3 has 14 amino acids. Germline V lookup: CDR1 SEHNR, CDR2 FQNEAQ (reference sequence). CDR3 protein: CASSLGQDNEKLFF. DNA for the CDR3: TGTGCCAGCAGCTTAGGACAGGACAATGAAAAACTGTTTTTT.

The rearrangement links TRBV13 to TRBJ2-7, with 7 bases fitting TRBD2. The V gene end was trimmed by 4 bases and the J gene end by 1 base; junction bases not matched to a gene: 7. The CDR3 loop spans 15 amino acids. Germline V gene sequence: CDR1 PRHDT, CDR2 FYEKMQ (reference sequence). The CDR3 region is CASSSGGGLSYEQYF. The CDR3 nucleotides read TGTGCCAGCAGCTCCGGGGGAGGGTTGTCCTACGAGCAGTACTTC.

V gene TRBV10-3 combines with J gene TRBJ2-1; 8 bases line up with TRBD2. Trimming took 2 bases from V and 4 from J; bases not matched to a gene: 7. Germline V gene lookup returns CDR1 ENHRY and CDR2 SYGVKD. The CDR3 has 16 residues. CDR3 DNA sequence: TGTGCCATCAGTGAGAGTAGCGGGGAGGGGTACAATGAGCAGTTCTTC. Protein sequence: CAISESSGEGYNEQFF.

V is TRBV7-2 and J is TRBJ2-3; no clear D gene. V gave up 5 bases and J gave up 4 bases, with 13 bases separating them. The CDR3 contains 14 residues. Per the germline V gene, CDR1 is SGHTA and CDR2 is FQGNSA. The CDR3 loop reads CASSATFPADTQYF. CDR3 in DNA: TGTGCCAGCAGCGCGACCTTTCCGGCAGATACGCAGTATTTT. The full variable domain, completed using reference TRBV7-2 and TRBJ2-3, is GAGVSQSPSNKVTEKGKDVELRCDPISGHTALYWYRQSLGQGLEFLIYFQGNSAPDKSGLPSDRFSAERTGGSVSTLTIQRTQQEDSAVYLCASSATFPADTQYFGPGTRLTVL.

In DNA, the CDR3 is TGTGCCACAGGGACTAGCGGGACGAACACCGGGGAGCTGTTTTTT. This gives the protein CATGTSGTNTGELFF. This rearrangement joins TRBV7-2 to TRBJ2-2; 13 nucleotides line up with TRBD2. V was clipped by 10 bases and J by 0 bases; unmatched bases: 2. Germline assignment: CDR1 SGHTA and CDR2 FQGNSA. The CDR3 runs 15 residues.

The chain is built from TRBV11-3 and TRBJ2-3; perhaps TRBD1 as D (5 bases). Germline V lookup: CDR1 SGHNT, CDR2 YENEEA. The CDR3 has 16 amino acids. Between the trimmed V and J ends, which lost 0 bases and 3 bases, there was a span of 13 bases. The CDR3 is CASSLDDREKTDTQYF. DNA for the CDR3: TGTGCCAGCAGCTTAGATGACAGAGAGAAGACAGATACGCAGTATTTT.

V and J are TRBV11-3 and TRBJ2-7, with TRBD2 identical over 8 bases. V was pared by 7 bases and J by 3 bases, with 11 bases of the junction left unmatched. Germline V gene data show CDR1 as SGHNT and CDR2 as YENEEA. The CDR3 is 15 amino acids. The CDR3 DNA follows: TGTGCCAGCACCGCCCGGGAGGGGGGGTACTACGAGCAGTACTTC. Amino acids: CASTAREGGYYEQYF.

The J gene is TRBJ1-5, the V gene TRBV7-8; D gene ambiguous. Looked up from germline, CDR1 is SGHVS and CDR2 is FQNEAQ. V gave up 1 base and J gave up 9 bases, with 13 bases separating them. This CDR3 spans 14 amino acids. The CDR3: CASSLEASAMPQHF. CDR3 coding DNA: TGTGCCAGCAGCTTAGAGGCGTCGGCGATGCCCCAGCATTTT. Based on the CDR3 plus reference TRBV7-8 and TRBJ1-5, the full variable domain is GAGVSQSPRYKVAKRGQDVALRCDPISGHVSLFWYQQALGQGPEFLTYFQNEAQLDKSGLPSDRFFAERPEGSVSTLKIQRTQQEDSAVYLCASSLEASAMPQHFGDGTRLSIL.

The V and J genes are TRBV15 and TRBJ1-3; D might be TRBD1 (5 bases). Deletions cut 1 base from V and 0 bases from J, with 22 bases between. The germline V gene has CDR1 LNHNV and CDR2 YYDKDF (reference sequence). This CDR3 is built from 20 residues. The CDR3 coding sequence is TGTGCCACCAGCAGAGTTGAGGGGATCGAGGGGCCCTACTCTGGAAACACCATATATTTT. It yields the protein CATSRVEGIEGPYSGNTIYF.

V and J are TRBV15 and TRBJ1-1, with D possibly matching TRBD1 (6 bases). The V end lost 8 bases, the J end lost 1 base, and 11 bases lay between the germline ends. The CDR3 contains 13 residues. Germline loops: CDR1 LNHNV, CDR2 YYDKDF (reference sequence). CDR3: CATLGGKNTEAFF. The CDR3 nucleotides read TGTGCCACCCTAGGGGGAAAGAACACTGAAGCTTTCTTT.

The V gene is TRBV14, the J gene TRBJ2-7, with 9 bases aligning to TRBD2. V gave up 0 bases and J gave up 3 bases; unmatched junction bases: 6. CDR1 and CDR2 from the germline V gene are SGHDN and FVKESK. CDR3 length: 16 residues. CDR3 sequence reads: CASSQDLAGEVYEQYF. The CDR3 region has the DNA TGTGCCAGCAGCCAAGATTTAGCGGGGGAGGTCTACGAGCAGTACTTC.

This clone was counted once. CDR3 DNA: TGCAGCGTTACCGGGACAGGGGGCTCAAGCTCTGGGGCCAACGTCCTGACTTTC. This gives the protein CSVTGTGGSSSGANVLTF. This chain links TRBV29-1 with TRBJ2-6, with 12 bases aligning to TRBD1. In germline, CDR1 is SQVTM, CDR2 ANQGSEA. The junction had 8 bases not matched to a gene; V was cut back by 5 bases and J by 0 bases. The CDR3 is made up of 18 amino acids. Based on the CDR3 plus reference TRBV29-1 and TRBJ2-6, the full variable domain is SAVISQKPSRDICQRGTSLTIQCQVDSQVTMMFWYRQQPGQSLTLIATANQGSEATYESGFVIDKFPISRPNLTFSTLTVSNMSPEDSSIYLCSVTGTGGSSSGANVLTFGAGSRLTVL.

The chain combines TRBV28 with TRBJ1-5; no clear D. V shed 3 bases and J shed 5 bases, with 8 bases lying between them. This CDR3 is 13 amino acids long. The germline CDR1 and CDR2 sequences are MDHEN and SYDVKM. CDR3 amino acids: CASSLTTYQPQHF. In nucleotides, the CDR3 is TGTGCCAGCAGTTTGACGACATATCAGCCCCAGCATTTT.

The gene calls are TRBV28 and TRBJ1-1; tentatively, D is TRBD1 (6 bases). The CDR3 is 16 residues long. Germline loops: CDR1 MDHEN, CDR2 SYDVKM. With 6 bases removed from V and 1 base from J, the gap between germline ends came to 18 bases. The CDR3 DNA follows: TGTGCCAGCAGACCAATTCGCAGGGGCGGGAACACTGAAGCTTTCTTT. The encoded protein is CASRPIRRGGNTEAFF.

The J gene is TRBJ1-3, the V gene TRBV7-9; 12 positions match TRBD1. V was pared by 8 bases and J by 4 bases, with 12 bases of the junction left unmatched. Germline values: CDR1 SEHNR, CDR2 FQNEAQ (reference sequence). This CDR3 is built from 17 residues. The CDR3 reads CASYRTGQGAIGNTIYF. CDR3 coding DNA: TGTGCCAGCTACCGAACGGGACAGGGGGCTATCGGAAACACCATATATTTT.